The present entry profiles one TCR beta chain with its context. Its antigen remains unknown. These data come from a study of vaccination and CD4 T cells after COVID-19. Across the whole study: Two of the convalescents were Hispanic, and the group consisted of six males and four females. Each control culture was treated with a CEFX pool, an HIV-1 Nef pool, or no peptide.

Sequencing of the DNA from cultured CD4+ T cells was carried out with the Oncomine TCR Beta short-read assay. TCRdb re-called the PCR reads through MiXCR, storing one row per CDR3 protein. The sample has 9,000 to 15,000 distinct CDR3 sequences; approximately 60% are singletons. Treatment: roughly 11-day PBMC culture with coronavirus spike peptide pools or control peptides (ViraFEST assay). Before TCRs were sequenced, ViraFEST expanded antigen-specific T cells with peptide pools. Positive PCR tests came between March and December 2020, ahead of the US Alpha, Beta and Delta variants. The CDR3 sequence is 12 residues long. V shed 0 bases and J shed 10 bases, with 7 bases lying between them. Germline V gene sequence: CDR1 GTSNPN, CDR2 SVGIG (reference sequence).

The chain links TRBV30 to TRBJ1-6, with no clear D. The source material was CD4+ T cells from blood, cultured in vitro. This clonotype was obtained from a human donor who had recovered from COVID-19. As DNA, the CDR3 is TGTGCCTGGAGTGTAGGGAACTCACCCCTCCACTTT. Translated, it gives CAWSVGNSPLHF.